A selection of T cell receptor beta chains follows, all from one sample in a study of blood T cell repertoires in COVID-19. Clones were sequenced by immunoSEQ multiplex PCR, and TCRdb holds only the in-frame ones, with some missing. The sample contains approximately 670,000 clones, 85% to 90% of which appear only once. Source material: peripheral blood. The receptor set was obtained from a woman aged 18-30 years with acute or convalescent COVID-19. Each CDR3 is given with its conserved first and last residue. The order of the fields is J gene, clone size, D gene, V gene, CDR3 DNA, CDR3 protein. The D gene is left open where the match is weak. Only some rows state a clone size, as once, few, many or a class for expanded clones.

J: TRBJ1-2; size: .; D: .; V: TRBV5-6; DNA: TGTGCCAGCAGCGCTGGGACACATGGGCGCTACACCTTC; CDR3: CASSAGTHGRYTF
J: TRBJ2-7; size: .; D: TRBD2; V: TRBV7-3; DNA: TGTGCCAGCAGCTTAATGGCTAGCGGGGGGGCCGGCGAGCAGTACTTC; CDR3: CASSLMASGGAGEQYF
J: TRBJ1-6; size: .; D: .; V: TRBV3-1/TRBV3-2; DNA: TGTGCCAGCAGCCAAGATGTGTGGAGTAGATCACCCCTCCACTTT; CDR3: CASSQDVWSRSPLHF
J: TRBJ2-5; size: .; D: .; V: TRBV7-6; DNA: TGTGCCAGCAGCTTAGACCCTACACCCCCTGGAGACGGAGAGACCCAGTACTTC; CDR3: CASSLDPTPPGDGETQYF
J: TRBJ2-7; size: .; D: .; V: TRBV19; DNA: TGTGCCAGTAGTATCGGGGCAGGGGACTACGAGCAGTACTTC; CDR3: CASSIGAGDYEQYF
J: TRBJ2-1; size: .; D: .; V: TRBV18; DNA: TGTGCCAGCTCACCAGGGCAGTCGAGCTCCTACAATGAGCAGTTCTTC; CDR3: CASSPGQSSSYNEQFF
J: TRBJ2-1; size: .; D: TRBD2; V: TRBV11-2; DNA: TGTGCCAGCAGCCCCGGGGGGGGCTCCTACAATGAGCAGTTCTTC; CDR3: CASSPGGGSYNEQFF
J: TRBJ1-1; size: .; D: TRBD1; V: TRBV11-3; DNA: TGTGCCAGCAGCTTGACAGGGTTGACTGAAGCTTTCTTT; CDR3: CASSLTGLTEAFF
J: TRBJ1-4; size: .; D: .; V: TRBV19; DNA: TGTGCCAGTAAACCGCGCTTCGCAACTAATGAAAAACTGTTTTTT; CDR3: CASKPRFATNEKLFF
J: TRBJ1-1; size: .; D: TRBD1; V: TRBV6-5; DNA: TGTGCCAGCAGATACGGGACAGGGGCCGTCACTGAAGCTTTCTTT; CDR3: CASRYGTGAVTEAFF
J: TRBJ1-1; size: .; D: TRBD1; V: TRBV6-2/TRBV6-3; DNA: TGTGCCAGCAGTTACCGGGACAGGGGTATGAACACTGAAGCTTTCTTT; CDR3: CASSYRDRGMNTEAFF
J: TRBJ1-2; size: .; D: TRBD1; V: TRBV12-3/TRBV12-4; DNA: TGTGCCAACAGTGGGTCAGGGGGCGGTGGCTACACCTTC; CDR3: CANSGSGGGGYTF
J: TRBJ2-5; size: .; D: TRBD2; V: TRBV5-1; DNA: TGCGCCAGCAGCTTGGCGGGGGGGATTGAGGAGACCCAGTACTTC; CDR3: CASSLAGGIEETQYF
J: TRBJ2-1; size: .; D: .; V: TRBV5-4; DNA: TGTGCCAGCAGCCGCATTCCAGGGGATGAGCAGTTCTTC; CDR3: CASSRIPGDEQFF
J: TRBJ1-2; size: .; D: .; V: TRBV9; DNA: TGTGCCAGCAGCGTAGGAGGCAACTCGGGTGGCTACACCTTC; CDR3: CASSVGGNSGGYTF
J: TRBJ1-5; size: .; D: .; V: TRBV23-1; DNA: TGCGCCAGCAGTCCGAGACAGCAATATAGCAATCAGCCCCAGCATTTT; CDR3: CASSPRQQYSNQPQHF
J: TRBJ1-1; size: .; D: .; V: TRBV29-1; DNA: TGCAGCGTTGAGGGGACATATGGCACTGAAGCTTTCTTT; CDR3: CSVEGTYGTEAFF
J: TRBJ1-1; size: .; D: .; V: TRBV4-1; DNA: TGCGCCAGCAGCCACCCCTTAAAAATGAACACTGAAGCTTTCTTT; CDR3: CASSHPLKMNTEAFF
J: TRBJ1-3; size: once; D: .; V: TRBV27; DNA: TGTGCCAGCAGTTTAGTTATACGGCGGGTGGCAGTCCCTGGAAACACCATATATTTT; CDR3: CASSLVIRRVAVPGNTIYF
J: TRBJ1-2; size: .; D: .; V: TRBV28; DNA: TGTGCCAGCACAGGAAACTATGGCTACACCTTC; CDR3: CASTGNYGYTF
J: TRBJ1-1; size: .; D: .; V: TRBV14; DNA: TGTGCCAGCAGCCAAGATTGGGCAGGGAGGGTCGACACTGAAGCTTTCTTT; CDR3: CASSQDWAGRVDTEAFF
J: TRBJ1-4; size: .; D: .; V: TRBV6-1; DNA: TGTGCCAGCAGTGACAGGGGCTGGAGGGAAAAACTGTTTTTT; CDR3: CASSDRGWREKLFF
J: TRBJ1-1; size: once; D: TRBD1; V: TRBV6-5; DNA: TGTGCCAGCAAGGACATAGGACAGGGAAGTGGGGAAGCTTTCTTT; CDR3: CASKDIGQGSGEAFF
J: TRBJ1-1; size: .; D: TRBD1; V: TRBV12-5; DNA: TGTGCTAGTGGCAGTACTAGACAGGGGGCCGAGAACACTGAAGCTTTCTTT; CDR3: CASGSTRQGAENTEAFF
J: TRBJ1-5; size: .; D: TRBD1; V: TRBV28; DNA: TGTGCCAGCACAGGGGGCAGTCAGCCCCAGCATTTT; CDR3: CASTGGSQPQHF
J: TRBJ1-3; size: .; D: .; V: TRBV19; DNA: TGTGCCAGTAGTATTTCAGCTGGAAACACCATATATTTT; CDR3: CASSISAGNTIYF
J: TRBJ1-5; size: .; D: TRBD1; V: TRBV4-2; DNA: TGTGCCAGCAGCCAAGAGGATACAGGGGATTACGGCAATCAGCCCCAGCATTTT; CDR3: CASSQEDTGDYGNQPQHF
J: TRBJ2-1; size: .; D: .; V: TRBV21-1; DNA: TGTGCCAGCAGCAAAATAGCGGGGTCCTACAATGAGCAGTTCTTC; CDR3: CASSKIAGSYNEQFF
J: TRBJ1-5; size: once; D: TRBD1; V: TRBV5-1; DNA: TGCGCCAGCAGCTTACGGGACAGGGGACTACATAGCAATCAGCCCCAGCATTTT; CDR3: CASSLRDRGLHSNQPQHF
J: TRBJ1-2; size: few; D: .; V: TRBV4-1; DNA: TGCGCCAGCAGCCAAGATGGCACGTCCAGTGACTATGGCTACACCTTC; CDR3: CASSQDGTSSDYGYTF
J: TRBJ1-1; size: .; D: .; V: TRBV19; DNA: TGTGCCAGTAGGACTATTGTTAGCGGCACTGAAGCTTTCTTT; CDR3: CASRTIVSGTEAFF
J: TRBJ1-6; size: .; D: .; V: TRBV5-5; DNA: TGTGCCAGCAGCTTGGGCCAGGACTTCACCCTCCACTTT; CDR3: CASSLGQDFTLHF
J: TRBJ2-1; size: .; D: .; V: TRBV5-1; DNA: TGCGCCAGCAGCGCACTTTTGGGCAGCTCCTACAATGAGCAGTTCTTC; CDR3: CASSALLGSSYNEQFF
J: TRBJ2-2; size: few; D: .; V: TRBV2; DNA: TGTGCCAGCAGCGGGACACAAAACACCGGGGAGCTGTTTTTT; CDR3: CASSGTQNTGELFF
J: TRBJ1-2; size: .; D: .; V: TRBV3-1/TRBV3-2; DNA: TGTGCCAGCAGCCAAGATCCACTTCGAGGGTCTGGCTACACCTTC; CDR3: CASSQDPLRGSGYTF
J: TRBJ1-4; size: .; D: .; V: TRBV5-8; DNA: TGTGCCAGCAGCTTAAAACAGGAGAAGGGGCCAACTAATGAAAAACTGTTTTTT; CDR3: CASSLKQEKGPTNEKLFF
J: TRBJ1-5; size: .; D: .; V: TRBV12-3/TRBV12-4; DNA: TGTGCCATCAAGGGTCAGGGTAATCAGCCCCAGCATTTT; CDR3: CAIKGQGNQPQHF
J: TRBJ2-5; size: .; D: .; V: TRBV6-5; DNA: TGTGCCAGCAGTTACAACCGGGGCCAAGAGACCCAGTACTTC; CDR3: CASSYNRGQETQYF
J: TRBJ2-5; size: .; D: TRBD1; V: TRBV7-8; DNA: TGTGCCAGCAGCCCGACAGGGGAGACCCAGTACTTC; CDR3: CASSPTGETQYF
J: TRBJ1-1; size: .; D: .; V: TRBV29-1; DNA: TGCAGCTTGCGTGTCACGGGGAACACTGAAGCTTTCTTT; CDR3: CSLRVTGNTEAFF
J: TRBJ1-5; size: once; D: .; V: TRBV19; DNA: TGTGCCAGTAGTAGATACAGGGAGAGCAATCAGCCCCAGCATTTT; CDR3: CASSRYRESNQPQHF
J: TRBJ2-1; size: .; D: .; V: TRBV9; DNA: TGTGCCAGCAGCGTAGGGGAGCTAGCGTCCCATGAGCAGTTCTTC; CDR3: CASSVGELASHEQFF
J: TRBJ1-2; size: .; D: TRBD1; V: TRBV3-1/TRBV3-2; DNA: TGTGCCAGCAGCCTTTTCTCGGACAGGGGAGGCGGCTACACCTTC; CDR3: CASSLFSDRGGGYTF
J: TRBJ2-1; size: .; D: .; V: TRBV2; DNA: TGTGCCAGCAGTGAATTAGTTGAGCAGTTCTTC; CDR3: CASSELVEQFF
J: TRBJ2-1; size: .; D: TRBD2; V: TRBV5-1; DNA: TGCGCCAGCAGCTTAGGACTAGCGGTTTACAATGAGCAGTTCTTC; CDR3: CASSLGLAVYNEQFF
J: TRBJ2-1; size: .; D: .; V: TRBV7-9; DNA: TGTGCCAGCAGCCTTTGGACGGGGAGTTACAATGAGCAGTTCTTC; CDR3: CASSLWTGSYNEQFF
J: TRBJ1-1; size: .; D: .; V: TRBV29-1; DNA: TGCAGCGTTGTATATTGGGGGGGTGCTGAAGCTTTCTTT; CDR3: CSVVYWGGAEAFF
J: TRBJ2-1; size: once; D: TRBD2; V: TRBV9; DNA: TGTGCCAGCAGCGTTCACCCTAGCGGAAATGAGCAGTTCTTC; CDR3: CASSVHPSGNEQFF
J: TRBJ1-1; size: .; D: .; V: TRBV5-1; DNA: TGCGCCAGCCGGGGGGGCACTGAAGCTTTCTTT; CDR3: CASRGGTEAFF
J: TRBJ1-6; size: .; D: .; V: TRBV12-3/TRBV12-4; DNA: TGTGCCAGCAGTAGTAGACAGAATTCACCCCTCCACTTT; CDR3: CASSSRQNSPLHF
J: TRBJ1-5; size: .; D: TRBD1; V: TRBV6-6; DNA: TGTGCCAGCAGGTCCCCAGGGACAGGGAATAATCAGCCCCAGCATTTT; CDR3: CASRSPGTGNNQPQHF
J: TRBJ1-5; size: .; D: TRBD1; V: TRBV27; DNA: TGTGCCAGCAGTCAAAGGACAGGGCTTAATCAGCCCCAGCATTTT; CDR3: CASSQRTGLNQPQHF
J: TRBJ2-1; size: once; D: .; V: TRBV24-1; DNA: TGTGCCACCAGTGATTCGAAAGTCCGGGACACGGCCTACAATGAGCAGTTCTTC; CDR3: CATSDSKVRDTAYNEQFF
J: TRBJ1-1; size: .; D: .; V: TRBV6-5; DNA: TGTGCCAGCAGTCCTAGGCGATCTTGGAACACTGAAGCTTTCTTT; CDR3: CASSPRRSWNTEAFF
J: TRBJ2-2; size: .; D: TRBD1; V: TRBV9; DNA: TGTGCCAGCAGCGCTGACAGGGGGGGGCCCTTGTTGGGCACCGGGGAGCTGTTTTTT; CDR3: CASSADRGGPLLGTGELFF